This T cell receptor beta chain was sequenced in a study of blood T cells in healthy people across ages. A second PCR, run for roughly 7 to 11 cycles, used a sample-barcoded 5' primer plus a J-beta primer mix. TCRdb re-called the 5' RACE reads through MiXCR, storing one row per CDR3 protein. The sample has about 680,000 distinct CDR3 sequences, approximately 49% seen once. Russia was home to the donors, healthy Caucasian individuals aged about 6 to 90. Isolated PBMCs totaled at least 6.5 million in each sample. The CDR3 totals 15 residues. Per germline, CDR1 MGHDK and CDR2 SYGVNS. V shed 6 bases and J shed 4 bases, with 18 bases lying between them.

Sequencing was performed on blood. The sequence was collected from a woman aged 55-75 years in good health. This chain links TRBV25-1 with TRBJ1-2; tentatively, D is TRBD1 (6 bases). In nucleotides, the CDR3 is TGTGCCAGCAGGAACGACAGGATTGGGGGCTATGGCTACACCTTC. Translated: CASRNDRIGGYGYTF.